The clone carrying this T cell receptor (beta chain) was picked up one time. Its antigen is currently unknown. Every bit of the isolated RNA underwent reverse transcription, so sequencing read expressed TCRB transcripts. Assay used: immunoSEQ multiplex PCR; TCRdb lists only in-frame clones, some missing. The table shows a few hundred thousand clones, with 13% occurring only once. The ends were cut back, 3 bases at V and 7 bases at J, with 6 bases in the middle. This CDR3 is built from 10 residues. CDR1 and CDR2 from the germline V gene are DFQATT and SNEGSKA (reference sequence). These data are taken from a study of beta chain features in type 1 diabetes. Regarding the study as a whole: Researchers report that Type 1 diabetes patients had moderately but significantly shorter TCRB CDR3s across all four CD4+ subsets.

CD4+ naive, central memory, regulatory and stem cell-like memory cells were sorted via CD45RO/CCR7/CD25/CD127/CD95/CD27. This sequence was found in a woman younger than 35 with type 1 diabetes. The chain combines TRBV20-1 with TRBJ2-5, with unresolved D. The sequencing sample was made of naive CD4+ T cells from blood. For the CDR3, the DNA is TGCAGTGCTAGTCAAATGACCCAGTACTTC. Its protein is CSASQMTQYF.